The clone carrying this T cell receptor (beta chain) was found many times. This sample stems from a study of blood T cells in healthy people across ages. PCR was performed a second time for about 6 to 12 cycles using a sample-barcoded 5' primer and a J-beta primer mix. From the 5' RACE reads, TCRdb called clonotypes with MiXCR, one entry per CDR3 protein. The sample yields hundreds of thousands of distinct CDR3 sequences, under 35% seen once. Per the germline V gene, CDR1 is SQVTM and CDR2 is ANQGSEA. The V gene lost 0 bases and the J gene lost 0 bases, with 15 bases spanning the gap. CDR3 size: 16 residues.

Sequenced sample: blood. The sequence came from an elderly woman in good health. J is TRBJ2-7 and V is TRBV29-1, with TRBD1 as a possible D gene (5 bases). This CDR3 reads CSVEDLTGFSSYEQYF. The CDR3 region has the DNA TGCAGCGTTGAAGATTTAACAGGCTTTAGCTCCTACGAGCAGTACTTC.